This is a list of T cell receptor beta chains from one sample in a study of blood T cell repertoires in COVID-19. Libraries were prepared by immunoSEQ multiplex PCR; TCRdb keeps only in-frame clonotypes and omits some of them. The table shows a few hundred thousand clones, with approximately 86% occurring only once. Sequencing was carried out using peripheral blood. The receptors were gathered from a woman in her 50s with active or convalescent COVID-19. CDR3s include the opening cysteine and the closing phenylalanine or tryptophan. D genes are given only for firm matches. Expanded clones are given a class, and other clones once, few, many or no size at all.

>TRBV5-1|.|TRBD2|TRBJ2-1
CASSLARTSGEQFF
TGCGCCAGCAGCTTGGCCCGGACTAGCGGGGAGCAGTTCTTC
>TRBV5-5|.|TRBD2|TRBJ2-7
CASSLVAGGPGEQYF
TGTGCCAGCAGCTTGGTAGCGGGAGGGCCAGGCGAGCAGTACTTC
>TRBV28|.|TRBD1|TRBJ1-2
CASSLPRGLAGYTF
TGTGCCAGCAGTTTACCCAGGGGGCTTGCTGGCTACACCTTC
>TRBV6-5|.|TRBD2|TRBJ2-7
CASQATSGVNYEQYF
TGTGCCAGCCAGGCTACTAGCGGGGTGAACTACGAGCAGTACTTC
>TRBV15|few|.|TRBJ1-4
CATSSKNEKLFF
TGTGCCACCAGCTCTAAGAATGAAAAACTGTTTTTT
>TRBV10-2|.|TRBD1|TRBJ1-2
CATRDSYGYTF
TGCGCCACCCGGGACAGCTATGGCTACACCTTC
>TRBV7-8|.|TRBD1|TRBJ2-7
CASSRDRGTYEQYF
TGTGCCAGCAGCCGGGACAGGGGCACCTACGAGCAGTACTTC
>TRBV21-1|.|.|TRBJ2-7
CASSIWGTSGSFGQYF
TGTGCCAGCAGCATCTGGGGGACTAGCGGGAGTTTCGGGCAGTACTTC
>TRBV30|.|.|TRBJ1-6
CAWSGRFNSPLHF
TGTGCCTGGAGTGGCAGGTTCAATTCACCCCTCCACTTT
>TRBV7-3|few|.|TRBJ2-1
CASSLTPSGDEQFF
TGTGCCAGCAGCCTAACCCCTTCCGGGGATGAGCAGTTCTTC
>TRBV7-9|.|TRBD2|TRBJ2-1
CASSLTSGSFNEQFF
TGTGCCAGCAGCCTAACTAGCGGGAGTTTTAATGAGCAGTTCTTC
>TRBV6-1|.|.|TRBJ1-5
CASSEASRYNQPQHF
TGTGCCAGCAGTGAAGCAAGTAGATATAATCAGCCCCAGCATTTT
>TRBV5-6|.|TRBD2|TRBJ2-3
CASSPSGRADTQYF
TGTGCCAGCAGCCCTAGCGGGAGGGCAGATACGCAGTATTTT
>TRBV11-2|.|TRBD2|TRBJ2-5
CASSLEAAGAETQYF
TGTGCCAGCAGCTTAGAAGCGGCGGGAGCAGAGACCCAGTACTTC
>TRBV7-2|.|.|TRBJ1-1
CASSLLASYTEAFF
TGTGCCAGCAGCTTACTTGCCAGTTACACTGAAGCTTTCTTT
>TRBV3-1/TRBV3-2|.|.|TRBJ2-3
CASSHTGETSVLTDTQYF
TGTGCCAGCAGCCATACAGGGGAGACTAGCGTACTCACAGATACGCAGTATTTT
>TRBV5-4|.|TRBD2|TRBJ2-7
CASSQGLAAGQYF
TGTGCCAGCAGCCAGGGACTAGCGGCGGGGCAGTACTTC
>TRBV7-3|.|TRBD2|TRBJ2-1
CASRSPSGRPSYNEQFF
TGTGCCAGCAGGTCCCCGAGCGGGAGGCCCTCCTACAATGAGCAGTTCTTC
>TRBV6-7|.|.|TRBJ2-5
CASNHSGPKETQYF
TGTGCCAGCAACCACAGCGGGCCAAAAGAGACCCAGTACTTC
>TRBV18|.|TRBD1|TRBJ1-5
CASSPQGTVNQPQHF
TGTGCCAGCTCACCACAGGGGACAGTCAATCAGCCCCAGCATTTT
>TRBV5-1|.|.|TRBJ1-6
CASSLDPGSPLHF
TGCGCCAGCAGCTTGGATCCGGGTTCACCCCTCCACTTT
>TRBV18|.|TRBD2|TRBJ2-5
CASSRLAGEFQETQYF
TGTGCCAGCTCACGCCTAGCGGGGGAGTTCCAAGAGACCCAGTACTTC
>TRBV24-1|.|TRBD2|TRBJ2-5
CATSDFPGGRETQYF
TGTGCCACCAGTGATTTTCCGGGAGGGCGGGAGACCCAGTACTTC
>TRBV19|.|TRBD2|TRBJ2-7
CASSNLAGGYYEQYF
TGTGCCAGTAGTAACTTAGCGGGAGGTTACTACGAGCAGTACTTC
>TRBV6-1|.|TRBD1|TRBJ1-2
CASSEAGTASYGYTF
TGTGCCAGCAGTGAAGCGGGGACAGCGAGCTATGGCTACACCTTC
>TRBV4-2|.|TRBD2|TRBJ2-2
CASSHGPVGGGALGELFF
TGTGCCAGCAGCCACGGCCCGGTGGGCGGGGGGGCTCTAGGGGAGCTGTTTTTT
>TRBV5-1|once|TRBD2|TRBJ2-5
CASSLLAGLQETQYF
TGCGCCAGCAGCCTCCTAGCGGGGCTACAAGAGACCCAGTACTTC
>TRBV6-5|once|.|TRBJ1-1
CASSYRGWNTEAFF
TGTGCCAGCAGTTACCGGGGGTGGAACACTGAAGCTTTCTTT
>TRBV11-2|.|TRBD1|TRBJ1-6
CASSLGRGTESSPLHF
TGTGCCAGCAGCTTAGGTCGGGGGACAGAGTCTTCACCCCTCCACTTT
>TRBV6-2/TRBV6-3|.|TRBD1|TRBJ2-3
CASSWLTGGRTDTQYF
TGTGCCAGCAGTTGGCTAACAGGGGGGAGAACAGATACGCAGTATTTT
>TRBV28|once|.|TRBJ1-5
CASSLRGYQPQHF
TGTGCCAGCAGTTTAAGGGGGTATCAGCCCCAGCATTTT
>TRBV11-2|.|.|TRBJ1-5
CASSLSPGQPQHF
TGTGCCAGCAGCTTGTCTCCGGGTCAGCCCCAGCATTTT